This T cell receptor (beta chain) is drawn from a study of shared clonotypes between healthy human individuals. Repertoires were generated with immunoSEQ multiplex PCR, while TCRdb's copy carries only in-frame clones and drops some. The sample has about 2.4 million clones, more than 85% seen once. Whole-study findings and limits: Among several donors, approximately 5% of naive CD4 clonotypes were found in common. Among the subsets, naive ones generally showed larger estimated richness than memory ones.

Germline V gene data show CDR1 as DFQATT and CDR2 as SNEGSKA (reference sequence). Trimming stripped 3 bases from V and 9 bases from J, with 9 bases between. The CDR3 covers 11 residues. A remark on this clone: Its antigen is as yet unknown.

This TCR derives from a man between 18 and 35 years old in good health. Some clones in this sample may be carry-over from other donors' samples. The rearrangement joins TRBV20-1 to TRBJ2-1; D remains ambiguous. Sequencing used naive CD4+ T cells from PBMCs. Subset reported: CD45RA+ positively selected. CDR3 sequence reads: CSARVRVEQFF. The CDR3 nucleotides are TGCAGTGCTAGGGTCCGAGTTGAGCAGTTCTTC.